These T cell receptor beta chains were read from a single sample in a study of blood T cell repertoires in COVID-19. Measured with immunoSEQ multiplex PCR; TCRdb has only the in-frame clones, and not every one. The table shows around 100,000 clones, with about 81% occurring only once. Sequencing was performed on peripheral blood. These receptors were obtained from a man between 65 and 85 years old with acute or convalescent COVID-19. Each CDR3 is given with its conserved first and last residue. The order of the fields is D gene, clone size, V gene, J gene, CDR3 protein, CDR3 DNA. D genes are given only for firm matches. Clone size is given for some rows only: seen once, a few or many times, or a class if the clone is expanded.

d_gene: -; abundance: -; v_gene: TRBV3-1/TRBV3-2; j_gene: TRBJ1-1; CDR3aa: CASSPKMVGTEAFF; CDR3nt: TGTGCCAGCAGCCCCAAGATGGTCGGGACTGAAGCTTTCTTT
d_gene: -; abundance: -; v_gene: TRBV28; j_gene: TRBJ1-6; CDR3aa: CASSLLLGGVALHF; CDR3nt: TGTGCCAGCAGTTTACTCCTCGGAGGGGTAGCCCTCCACTTT
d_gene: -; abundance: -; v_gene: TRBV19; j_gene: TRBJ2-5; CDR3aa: CASKQQGGLETQYF; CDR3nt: TGTGCCAGTAAACAACAGGGCGGTTTAGAGACCCAGTACTTC
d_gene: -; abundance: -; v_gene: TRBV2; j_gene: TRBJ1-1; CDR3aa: CASSVSVNTEAFF; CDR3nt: TGTGCCAGCAGTGTCTCTGTGAACACTGAAGCTTTCTTT
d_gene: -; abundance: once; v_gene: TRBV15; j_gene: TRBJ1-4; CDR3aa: CATSRAPTEKLFF; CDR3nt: TGTGCCACCAGCAGAGCCCCGACAGAAAAACTGTTTTTT
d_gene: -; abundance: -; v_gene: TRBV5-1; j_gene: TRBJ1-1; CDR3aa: CASSLEGKNTEAFF; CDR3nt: TGCGCCAGCAGCTTGGAGGGGAAGAACACTGAAGCTTTCTTT
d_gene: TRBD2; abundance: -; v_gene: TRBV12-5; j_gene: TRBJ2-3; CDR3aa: CASGLPNGTSGSKGTDTQYF; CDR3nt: TGTGCTAGTGGTTTACCCAACGGGACTAGCGGGAGTAAAGGCACAGATACGCAGTATTTT
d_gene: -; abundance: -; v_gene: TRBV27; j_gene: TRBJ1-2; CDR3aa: CASRPGFRQPGYTF; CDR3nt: TGTGCCAGCAGGCCCGGGTTTCGGCAGCCTGGCTACACCTTC
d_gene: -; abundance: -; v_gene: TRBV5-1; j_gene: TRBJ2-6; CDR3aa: CASTHRGSGANVLTF; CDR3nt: TGCGCCAGCACGCATAGGGGGTCTGGGGCCAACGTCCTGACTTTC
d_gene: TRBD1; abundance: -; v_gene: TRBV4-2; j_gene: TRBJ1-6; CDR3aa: CASSQVRGTNSPLHF; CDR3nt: TGTGCCAGCAGCCAAGTCAGGGGGACTAATTCACCCCTCCACTTT
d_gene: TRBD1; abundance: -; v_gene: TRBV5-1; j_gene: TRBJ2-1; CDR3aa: CASSLAQGVRNEQFF; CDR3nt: TGCGCCAGCAGCTTGGCACAGGGGGTTCGGAATGAGCAGTTCTTC
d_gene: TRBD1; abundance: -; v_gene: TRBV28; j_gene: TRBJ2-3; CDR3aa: CASRRQGTDTQYF; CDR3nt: TGTGCCAGCAGAAGACAGGGTACAGATACGCAGTATTTT
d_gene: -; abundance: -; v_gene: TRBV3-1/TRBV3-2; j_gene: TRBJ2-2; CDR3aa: CASSQLGELFF; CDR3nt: TGTGCCAGCAGCCAACTCGGGGAGCTGTTTTTT
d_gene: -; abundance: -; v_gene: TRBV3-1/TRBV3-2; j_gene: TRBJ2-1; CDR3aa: CASSQRRGNEQFF; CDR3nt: TGTGCCAGCAGCCAAAGGCGAGGGAATGAGCAGTTCTTC
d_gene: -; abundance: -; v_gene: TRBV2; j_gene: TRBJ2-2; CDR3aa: CASHGGKVNTGELFF; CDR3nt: TGTGCCTCCCACGGAGGGAAAGTGAACACCGGGGAGCTGTTTTTT
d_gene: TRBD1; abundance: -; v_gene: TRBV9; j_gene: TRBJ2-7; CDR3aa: CASSPLGTGAYEQYF; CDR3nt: TGTGCCAGCAGCCCCCTCGGGACAGGGGCCTACGAGCAGTACTTC
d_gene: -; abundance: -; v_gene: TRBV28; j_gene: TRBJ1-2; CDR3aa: CASSNLNNYGYTF; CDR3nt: TGTGCCAGCAGTAACCTAAATAACTATGGCTACACCTTC
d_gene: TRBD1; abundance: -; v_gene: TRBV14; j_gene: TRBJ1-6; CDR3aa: CASSPGTVSPLHF; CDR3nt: TGTGCCAGCAGCCCCGGGACAGTTTCACCCCTCCACTTT
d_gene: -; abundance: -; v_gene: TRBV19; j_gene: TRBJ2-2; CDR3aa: CAIGDVGSTGELFF; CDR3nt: TGTGCCATCGGGGATGTGGGAAGTACCGGGGAGCTGTTTTTT
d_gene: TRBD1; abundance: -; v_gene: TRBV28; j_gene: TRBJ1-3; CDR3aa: CASRPTGGTGNTIYF; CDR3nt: TGTGCCAGCAGGCCCACAGGGGGCACTGGAAACACCATATATTTT
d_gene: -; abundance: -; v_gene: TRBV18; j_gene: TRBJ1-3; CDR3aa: CASSPTTGNGNTIYF; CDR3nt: TGTGCCAGCTCACCGACTACAGGGAATGGAAACACCATATATTTT
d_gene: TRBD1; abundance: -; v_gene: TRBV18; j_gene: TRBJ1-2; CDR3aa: CASSLSEGASGYTF; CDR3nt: TGTGCCAGCTCCCTCAGTGAGGGGGCGAGTGGCTACACCTTC
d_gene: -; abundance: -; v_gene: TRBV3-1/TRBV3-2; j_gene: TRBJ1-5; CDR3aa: CASSHGGAQRGQPQHF; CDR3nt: TGTGCCAGCAGCCATGGGGGGGCGCAAAGGGGTCAGCCCCAGCATTTT
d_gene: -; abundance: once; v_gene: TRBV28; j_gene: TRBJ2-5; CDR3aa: CASSGGGRVETQYF; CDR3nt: TGTGCCAGCAGTGGTGGTGGCAGGGTCGAGACCCAGTACTTC
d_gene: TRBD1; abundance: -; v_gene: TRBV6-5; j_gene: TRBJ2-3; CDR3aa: CATFPDLTGGDTQYF; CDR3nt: TGTGCCACCTTCCCTGACTTGACAGGGGGGGATACGCAGTATTTT
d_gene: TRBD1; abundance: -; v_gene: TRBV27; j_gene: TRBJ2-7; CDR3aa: CASSLIDRDEQYF; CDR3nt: TGTGCCAGCAGTCTCATTGACAGGGACGAGCAGTACTTC
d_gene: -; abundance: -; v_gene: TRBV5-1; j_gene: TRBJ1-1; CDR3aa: CASRLVGTPEAFF; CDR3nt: TGCGCCAGCCGCTTGGTGGGGACACCCGAAGCTTTCTTT
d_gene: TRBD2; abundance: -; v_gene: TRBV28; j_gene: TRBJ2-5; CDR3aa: CASSQAGETQYF; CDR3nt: TGTGCCAGCAGTCAAGCGGGGGAGACCCAGTACTTC
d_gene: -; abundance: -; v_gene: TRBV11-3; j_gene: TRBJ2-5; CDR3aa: CASSLRTEETQYF; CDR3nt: TGTGCCAGCAGCTTGAGGACAGAAGAGACCCAGTACTTC
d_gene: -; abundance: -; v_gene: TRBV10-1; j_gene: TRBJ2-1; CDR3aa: CASSGENRGNEQFF; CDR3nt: TGCGCCAGCAGTGGCGAGAACCGTGGCAATGAGCAGTTCTTC
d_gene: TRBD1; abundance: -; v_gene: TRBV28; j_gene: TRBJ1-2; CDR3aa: CASRPGQGLRYGYTF; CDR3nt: TGTGCCAGCAGGCCGGGACAGGGGTTACGATATGGCTACACCTTC
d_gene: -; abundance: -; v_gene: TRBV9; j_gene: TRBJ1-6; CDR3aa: CASSARTDSPLHF; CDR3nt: TGTGCCAGCAGCGCCCGGACAGATTCACCCCTCCACTTT
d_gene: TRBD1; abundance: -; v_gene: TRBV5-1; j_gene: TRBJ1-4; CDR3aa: CASRSDRVDRLFF; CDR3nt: TGCGCCAGCAGATCAGACAGGGTAGATCGACTGTTTTTT
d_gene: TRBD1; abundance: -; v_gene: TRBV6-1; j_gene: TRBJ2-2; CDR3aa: CASSEYDRGNTGELFF; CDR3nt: TGTGCCAGCAGTGAATACGACAGGGGTAACACCGGGGAGCTGTTTTTT
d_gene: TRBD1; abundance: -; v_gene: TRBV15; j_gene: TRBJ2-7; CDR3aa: CATSTPRTGIIHEQYF; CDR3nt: TGTGCCACCTCTACCCCCCGGACAGGGATCATACACGAGCAGTACTTC
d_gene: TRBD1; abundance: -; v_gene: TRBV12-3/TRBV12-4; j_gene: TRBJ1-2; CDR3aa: CASRRDRAGYTF; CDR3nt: TGTGCCAGCAGGCGAGACAGGGCAGGCTACACCTTC
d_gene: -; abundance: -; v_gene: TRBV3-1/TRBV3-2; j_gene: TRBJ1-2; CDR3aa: CASSQGGNGYTF; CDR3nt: TGTGCCAGCAGCCAAGGAGGGAATGGCTACACCTTC